Here is one TCR beta chain with its context. The antigen is unknown. The sample belongs to a study of cytomegalovirus exposure and HLA in healthy donors. Study outcomes and limitations: The authors judged a highly shared variant cluster likely a sequencing artifact. In a later analysis, TCR beta V- and J-gene trimming showed a link to a missense DCLRE1C variant.

The ends lost 5 bases at V and 0 bases at J; junction bases unmatched: 4. The CDR3 has 14 residues. The V gene's germline CDR1 is SGHTA and CDR2 FQGNSA. PCR employed 60 Vbeta and 13 Jbeta primers. Assay used: immunoSEQ multiplex PCR; TCRdb lists only in-frame clones, some missing. The sample totals 60,000 to 90,000 clones. This receptor was taken from a woman in her forties in good health and CMV-seropositive. The rearrangement joins TRBV7-2 to TRBJ2-7, with 7 bases fitting TRBD1. The sequencing input was PBMCs. The CDR3 nucleotides are TGTGCCAGCAGCGTGGGACAGACCTCCTACGAGCAGTACTTC. Protein product: CASSVGQTSYEQYF.